This TCR beta chain was sequenced during a study of cytomegalovirus exposure and HLA in healthy donors. As for the study in general: There were 117 million unique TCR beta sequences, drawn from some 180 million T cells, in an earlier analysis. Findings and caveats of the study: Per a later analysis, 15,000 to 20,000 TCR beta sequences showed association with HLA alleles at 0.05 false discovery rate.

The trim removed 6 bases at V and 0 bases at J, leaving 8 bases unmatched. Germline V lookup: CDR1 LNHDA, CDR2 SQIVND (reference sequence). There are 15 residues in the CDR3. The PCR made use of 60 Vbeta and 13 Jbeta primers. Only in-frame clones appear in the TCRdb table, and some are missing; sequencing was by immunoSEQ multiplex PCR. Of roughly 180,000 clones in the sample, 75% were seen once. As for this clone: Its antigen remains unidentified.

This clonotype originated in a woman aged 35 to 49 in good health and CMV-seropositive. V usage is TRBV19 and J usage is TRBJ2-7, with 7 positions matching TRBD1. The sequencing input was PBMCs. This CDR3 reads CASRQGTAGSYEQYF. CDR3 bases: TGTGCCAGTAGACAGGGGACAGCTGGCTCCTACGAGCAGTACTTC.